The 3 T cell receptor beta chains below come from one sample, sequenced in a study of shared clonotypes between healthy human individuals. Clones were read by immunoSEQ multiplex PCR, and TCRdb kept only the in-frame ones, dropping some. The table records about a million clones, around 77% of them present only once. Specimen: memory CD4+ T cells from PBMCs. The subset was: CD45RA-negative fraction. These receptors were obtained from a young man in good health. Some clones in this sample may be carry-over from other donors' samples.

This clone has just a few counts. The chain has TRBV7-3 and TRBJ2-3; 7 nucleotides agree with TRBD2. The CDR3 covers 13 residues. The germline CDR1 and CDR2 sequences are SGHTA and FQGTGA. Germline trimming cut 8 bases from V and 4 bases from J; bases unmatched to any gene: 6. CDR3 sequence: CASQAGNADTQYF. The CDR3 coding sequence is TGTGCCAGCCAAGCGGGAAACGCAGATACGCAGTATTTT.

The chain has TRBV9 and TRBJ2-5; 7 bases agree with TRBD2. V lost 4 bases and J lost 3; bases outside the gene matches: 3. The CDR3 sequence is 13 residues long. Looked up from germline, CDR1 is SGDLS and CDR2 is YYNGEE. The CDR3 nucleotides read TGTGCCAGCAGCTGGGCGGGAGAAGAGACCCAGTACTTC. It translates to CASSWAGEETQYF.

The gene calls are TRBV28 and TRBJ1-1; 9 nucleotides agree with TRBD1. CDR1 and CDR2 from the germline V gene are MDHEN and SYDVKM. The CDR3 is 15 amino acids. The ends lost 7 bases at V and 4 bases at J; junction bases unmatched: 10. The CDR3 DNA is TGTGCCAGCACCCCCGTCGGACAGGGGACCACTGAAGCTTTCTTT. It encodes CASTPVGQGTTEAFF.